Listed below are T cell receptor beta chains from one sample, sequenced in a study of graft-versus-host responses after intestinal transplantation. The assay was immunoSEQ multiplex PCR, and TCRdb's table has in-frame clones only and misses some. The repertoire includes about 120,000 clones, roughly 95% of them detected once, and roughly 3% sits in the top ten. Their cognate antigens are unknown. The material sequenced was unstimulated CD8+ T cells sorted from spleen or lymph node cells, taken before intestinal transplant. The receptor source for this set is a human donor who received an intestinal transplant. Both conserved end residues are part of each CDR3. D genes are given only for firm matches. Only part of the rows carry a size: once, few, many, or a class if the clone is expanded.

CDR3nt: TGTGCCAGCAGCTTGGGGGCGGGAACTGAAGCTTTCTTT
CDR3aa: CASSLGAGTEAFF
v_gene: TRBV7-9
j_gene: TRBJ1-1
abundance: -
d_gene: -

CDR3nt: TGTGCCAGTAGTATGATACTAGCGGTATATATCAATGAGCAGTTCTTC
CDR3aa: CASSMILAVYINEQFF
v_gene: TRBV19
j_gene: TRBJ2-1
abundance: -
d_gene: TRBD2

CDR3nt: TGTGCCAGCAGCTACGGACAGGGCTTTACCTACGAGCAGTACTTC
CDR3aa: CASSYGQGFTYEQYF
v_gene: TRBV9
j_gene: TRBJ2-7
abundance: -
d_gene: TRBD1

CDR3nt: TGTGCCAGTAGTATAACGGGGGTCGGCAGCTTCGAAAAACTGTTTTTT
CDR3aa: CASSITGVGSFEKLFF
v_gene: TRBV19
j_gene: TRBJ1-4
abundance: -
d_gene: -

CDR3nt: TGTGCCAGCAGCTTGGTTTCCGGGGGCGCAGCAACTAATGAAAAACTGTTTTTT
CDR3aa: CASSLVSGGAATNEKLFF
v_gene: TRBV5-6
j_gene: TRBJ1-4
abundance: -
d_gene: -

CDR3nt: TGCGCCAGCAGCTTTGAAGGGGTTGGTGATACGCAGTATTTT
CDR3aa: CASSFEGVGDTQYF
v_gene: TRBV5-1
j_gene: TRBJ2-3
abundance: -
d_gene: -

CDR3nt: TGTGCCAGCACCTTAGCGGGAGACGCGGATACGCAGTATTTT
CDR3aa: CASTLAGDADTQYF
v_gene: TRBV7-9
j_gene: TRBJ2-3
abundance: -
d_gene: TRBD2

CDR3nt: TGTGCCAGCAGCCCGAGACTAGCGGGAGGGCCCTACGAGCAGTACTTC
CDR3aa: CASSPRLAGGPYEQYF
v_gene: TRBV5-6
j_gene: TRBJ2-7
abundance: -
d_gene: TRBD2

CDR3nt: TGTGCCAGCAGCCCCGGGGCAGGATACAATGAGCAGTTCTTC
CDR3aa: CASSPGAGYNEQFF
v_gene: TRBV9
j_gene: TRBJ2-1
abundance: -
d_gene: -

CDR3nt: TGTGCCAGCAGCGTAGGTACGAGCGAGCAGTTCTTC
CDR3aa: CASSVGTSEQFF
v_gene: TRBV9
j_gene: TRBJ2-1
abundance: -
d_gene: -

CDR3nt: TGTGCCAGCAGCTTAGATGGGGCAGAGCAGTTCTTC
CDR3aa: CASSLDGAEQFF
v_gene: TRBV11-1
j_gene: TRBJ2-1
abundance: -
d_gene: -

CDR3nt: TGTGCCAGCACCGTTTATCTCCGCGGCGCTAACTATGGCTACACCTTC
CDR3aa: CASTVYLRGANYGYTF
v_gene: TRBV28
j_gene: TRBJ1-2
abundance: -
d_gene: -

CDR3nt: TGTGCCAGCAGCTTAAACGGCGGTAGCTCCTACGAGCAGTACTTC
CDR3aa: CASSLNGGSSYEQYF
v_gene: TRBV7-3
j_gene: TRBJ2-7
abundance: once
d_gene: -

CDR3nt: TGTGCCAGCAGCTTACCTGAGACAGGGCCGGGACTACACTACAATGAGCAGTTCTTC
CDR3aa: CASSLPETGPGLHYNEQFF
v_gene: TRBV7-2
j_gene: TRBJ2-1
abundance: -
d_gene: -

CDR3nt: TGTGCCTGGAGTGTAGCAGGGGGCACTGAAGCTTTCTTT
CDR3aa: CAWSVAGGTEAFF
v_gene: TRBV30
j_gene: TRBJ1-1
abundance: -
d_gene: TRBD1

CDR3nt: TGCGCCAGCAGCCAGGGACAGGAAGGTGCAACTAATGAAAAACTGTTTTTT
CDR3aa: CASSQGQEGATNEKLFF
v_gene: TRBV4-3
j_gene: TRBJ1-4
abundance: -
d_gene: TRBD1